Sequencing of this TCR beta chain was carried out in a study of CD8 T cells in ankylosing spondylitis. Study results and caveats: There was a TCR beta motif, made of several highly homologous variants, that appeared characteristic of ankylosing spondylitis blood. Reported data indicate significant enrichment of disease-linked clones within matched ankylosing spondylitis synovial fluid.

This clonotype appeared many times. The antigen remains unidentified. TCRdb recomputed calls from the 5' RACE reads with MiXCR, one row per CDR3 protein. This repertoire shows around 160,000 distinct CDR3 sequences, approximately 10% found once; its top ten account for 25% to 30%. The CDR3 contains 16 residues. CDR1 is LNHDA, CDR2 SQIVND, per germline (reference sequence). V was pared by 5 bases and J by 4 bases, with 19 bases between. Sample: blood, either unsorted or a sorted T cell fraction (not recorded which). The sequence derives from a male donor with ankylosing spondylitis or in good health (not recorded which). This rearrangement joins TRBV19 to TRBJ2-3; no definite D call. The CDR3 region has the DNA TGTGCCAGTAGTGGAACCGACCCTAGGAGACCAGATACGCAGTATTTT. Its translation is CASSGTDPRRPDTQYF.